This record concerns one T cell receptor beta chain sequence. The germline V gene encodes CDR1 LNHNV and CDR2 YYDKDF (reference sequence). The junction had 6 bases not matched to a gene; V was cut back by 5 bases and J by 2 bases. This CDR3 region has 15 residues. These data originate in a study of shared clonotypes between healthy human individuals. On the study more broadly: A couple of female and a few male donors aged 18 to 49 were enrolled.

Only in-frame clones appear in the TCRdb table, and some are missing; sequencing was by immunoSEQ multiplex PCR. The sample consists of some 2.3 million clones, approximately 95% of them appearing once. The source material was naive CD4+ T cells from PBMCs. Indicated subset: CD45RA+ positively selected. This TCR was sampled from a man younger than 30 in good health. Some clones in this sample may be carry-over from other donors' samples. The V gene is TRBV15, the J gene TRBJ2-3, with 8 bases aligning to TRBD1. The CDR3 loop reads CATSEKGQDTDTQYF. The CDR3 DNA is TGTGCCACCAGCGAAAAGGGACAGGACACAGATACGCAGTATTTT.